The 27 T cell receptor beta chains below come from one sample, sequenced in a study of shared clonotypes between healthy human individuals. Generated by immunoSEQ multiplex PCR, the TCRdb table keeps only in-frame clones and is missing some. The repertoire consists of 2.3 million or so clones, with just over 90% occurring once and the leading ten covering 0.35% to 0.45%. Input material: naive CD4+ T cells from PBMCs. Subset given: CD45RA+ positively selected. The receptors were gathered from a man between 18 and 29 years old in good health. Some clones in this sample may be carry-over from other donors' samples.

The chain recombines TRBV21-1 with TRBJ1-2; TRBD1, the table's D call, was not compared with the DNA. TRBV21-1 is a recognized pseudogene. CDR3 length equals 14 residues. The DNA for the CDR3 is TGTGCCAGCAGCCGGACAGGTGGTCCGGATGGCTACACCTTC. It codes for CASSRTGGPDGYTF.

The rearrangement links TRBV4-1 to TRBJ2-1; weak D call: TRBD2 (6 bases). Trimming removed 1 base from V and 4 bases from J, with 14 bases in between. Germline CDR1 is MGHRA and CDR2 is YSYEKL. The CDR3 is 16 residues long. The CDR3 region has the DNA TGCGCCAGCAGCCAAGGTGTCGGGAGCGGGTACAATGAGCAGTTCTTC. Amino acids: CASSQGVGSGYNEQFF.

This clone appeared a single time. V and J are TRBV5-1 and TRBJ1-2; tentatively, D is TRBD1 (5 bases). This CDR3 comprises 15 residues. The germline CDR1 and CDR2 sequences are SGHRS and YFSETQ. V lost 3 bases and J lost 7, with 19 bases in between. In nucleotides, the CDR3 is TGCGCCAGCAGCTCCCCGGGGGTCACCGTTCGTGGCTACACCTTC. Translated, it gives CASSSPGVTVRGYTF. The full variable domain, completed using reference TRBV5-1 and TRBJ1-2, is KAGVTQTPRYLIKTRGQQVTLSCSPISGHRSVSWYQQTPGQGLQFLFEYFSETQRNKGNFPGRFSGRQFSNSRSEMNVSTLELGDSALYLCASSSPGVTVRGYTFGSGTRLTVV.

Worth noting for this clone: The same CDR3 can be traced to other DNA sequences in this sample. In DNA form, the CDR3 reads TGTGCCAGCAGTGTGGGTAGCGGCACAGATACGCAGTATTTT. Translation gives CASSVGSGTDTQYF. The J gene is TRBJ2-3, the V gene TRBV2; D may be TRBD2 (5 bases). This CDR3 is 14 amino acids long. The V gene's germline CDR1 is SNHLY and CDR2 FYNNEI. V shed 4 bases and J shed 1 base, with 9 bases lying between them.

The rearrangement links TRBV18 to TRBJ1-2; no clear D gene. CDR1 and CDR2 (germline): KGHSH, LQKENI. V was cut by 4 bases and J by 2 bases, with 8 bases left in between. CDR3 size: 13 residues. CDR3: CASSLRPNYGYTF. CDR3 DNA: TGTGCCAGCTCACTCCGGCCCAACTATGGCTACACCTTC.

This rearrangement joins TRBV7-3 to TRBJ1-4, with D possibly matching TRBD1 (5 bases). Germline-derived CDR1 and CDR2 are SGHTA and FQGTGA. Trimming took 5 bases from V and 7 from J, leaving 23 bases between them. The CDR3 runs to 17 residues. CDR3 in DNA: TGTGCCAGCAGCCAGACGGCCCCGCGGGAGGGGACTGAAAAACTGTTTTTT. This gives the protein CASSQTAPREGTEKLFF.

The V call is TRBV15, the J call TRBJ2-3; D is perhaps TRBD2 (7 bases). The V end was cut by 7 bases, the J end by 4 bases, with 24 bases between. CDR3 length: 17 amino acids. Germline-derived CDR1 and CDR2 are LNHNV and YYDKDF (reference sequence). The CDR3 bases are TGTGCCACCACCCCCAGAGCGGCGGGGGCCCGGGCAGATACGCAGTATTTT. This sequence encodes CATTPRAAGARADTQYF.

V usage is TRBV11-3 and J usage is TRBJ2-7; possibly TRBD1 for D (7 bases). Germline CDR1 SGHNT, CDR2 YENEEA. The ends were cut back, 1 base at V and 0 bases at J, with 10 bases in the middle. CDR3 length: 15 residues. CDR3 nucleotides: TGTGCCAGCAGCTTAGGGAGGGACAGCTCCTACGAGCAGTACTTC. Translation gives CASSLGRDSSYEQYF.

CDR3 in amino acids: CASSEPGSASTDTQYF. CDR3 coding DNA: TGTGCCAGCAGTGAACCGGGGTCGGCCAGCACAGATACGCAGTATTTT. This chain uses TRBV6-1 with TRBJ2-3, with D tentatively TRBD2 (5 bases). The germline gives CDR1 MNHNS, CDR2 SASEGT. Trimming removed 2 bases from V and 0 bases from J, with 12 bases in between. This CDR3 has 16 amino acids.

The chain joins TRBV29-1 to TRBJ1-2; the match to TRBD1 covers 10 bases. Germline V gives CDR1 SQVTM, CDR2 ANQGSEA. The trim removed 6 bases at V and 3 bases at J, leaving 7 bases unmatched. The CDR3 runs 14 residues. The CDR3 region is CSVAWTGGDYGYTF. The CDR3 bases are TGCAGCGTCGCCTGGACAGGGGGAGACTATGGCTACACCTTC.

With respect to this clone: The sample carries other DNA sequences with the same CDR3. The DNA for the CDR3 is TGTGCCAGCTCACCACCGACAGTGAACACTGAAGCTTTCTTT. The encoded protein is CASSPPTVNTEAFF. V is TRBV18 and J is TRBJ1-1; TRBD1 is a possible D gene (5 bases). With 0 bases removed from V and 0 bases from J, the gap between germline ends came to 5 bases. CDR3 size: 14 residues. Per germline, CDR1 KGHSH and CDR2 LQKENI.

This clone showed up just a few times. The CDR3 is CASSGTGNTQPQHF. In DNA, the CDR3 is TGTGCCAGCAGCGGGACAGGGAATACTCAGCCCCAGCATTTT. The chain joins TRBV2 to TRBJ1-5, with 9 nucleotides matching TRBD1. V trimming: 6 bases; J trimming: 6 bases; junction bases outside the gene matches: 6. This CDR3 region has 14 residues. Germline-derived CDR1 and CDR2 are SNHLY and FYNNEI. Combining the CDR3 with reference TRBV2 and TRBJ1-5 gives the whole variable domain EPEVTQTPSHQVTQMGQEVILRCVPISNHLYFYWYRQILGQKVEFLVSFYNNEISEKSEIFDDQFSVERPDGSNFTLKIRSTKLEDSAMYFCASSGTGNTQPQHFGDGTRLSIL.

The rearrangement uses TRBV30 and TRBJ2-3; 13 bases map to TRBD2. The CDR3 is made up of 14 amino acids. Unmatched junction bases numbered 4, after V lost 5 bases and J lost 5 bases. Germline values: CDR1 GTSNPN, CDR2 SVGIG (reference sequence). The CDR3 loop reads CAWGLAGERDTQYF. CDR3 nucleotide sequence: TGTGCCTGGGGACTAGCGGGAGAACGAGATACGCAGTATTTT.

The genes are TRBV2 and TRBJ2-5; 9 bases are shared with TRBD2. The CDR3 sequence is 13 residues long. The trim removed 11 bases at V and 4 bases at J, leaving 8 bases unmatched. Germline V gene sequence: CDR1 SNHLY, CDR2 FYNNEI. CDR3 nucleotides: TGTGCCCTGGGAGCGGGAGGAGGAGAGACCCAGTACTTC. Its protein product is CALGAGGGETQYF. Full variable domain (missing parts from reference TRBV2 and TRBJ2-5): EPEVTQTPSHQVTQMGQEVILRCVPISNHLYFYWYRQILGQKVEFLVSFYNNEISEKSEIFDDQFSVERPDGSNFTLKIRSTKLEDSAMYFCALGAGGGETQYFGPGTRLLVL.

CDR3: CSVGLQARETQYF. The CDR3 DNA reads as TGCAGCGTTGGTTTGCAGGCAAGGGAGACCCAGTACTTC. The chain combines TRBV29-1 with TRBJ2-5; D unresolved. The V and J ends lost 4 bases and 5 bases respectively, with 14 bases between them. This CDR3 comprises 13 residues. Per the germline V gene, CDR1 is SQVTM and CDR2 is ANQGSEA. Supplemented by reference TRBV29-1 and TRBJ2-5, the full variable domain reads SAVISQKPSRDICQRGTSLTIQCQVDSQVTMMFWYRQQPGQSLTLIATANQGSEATYESGFVIDKFPISRPNLTFSTLTVSNMSPEDSSIYLCSVGLQARETQYFGPGTRLLVL.

This rearrangement joins TRBV27 to TRBJ2-3; D uncertain. V shed 5 bases and J shed 0 bases, with 12 bases lying between them. Per the germline V gene, CDR1 is MNHEY and CDR2 is SMNVEV (reference sequence). CDR3 length: 15 amino acids. CDR3 protein: CASSGRFPSTDTQYF. The CDR3 region has the DNA TGTGCCAGCAGTGGCAGGTTCCCCAGCACAGATACGCAGTATTTT.

This sequence joins TRBV7-3 and TRBJ2-7, with D perhaps TRBD2 (5 bases). The germline V and J ends were trimmed by 0 bases and 7 bases, with 19 bases remaining between them. The germline V gene has CDR1 SGHTA and CDR2 FQGTGA. This CDR3 is built from 16 residues. CDR3 residues: CASSLTLPGSTGEQYF. CDR3 DNA sequence: TGTGCCAGCAGCTTAACCCTCCCGGGATCTACGGGGGAGCAGTACTTC.

This CDR3 is CASSLTAEGGYTF. CDR3 DNA sequence: TGTGCCAGCAGCTTAACTGCTGAGGGGGGCTACACCTTC. The chain employs TRBV7-3 and TRBJ1-2, with D tentatively TRBD1 (5 bases). The CDR3 covers 13 residues. Germline-derived CDR1 and CDR2 are SGHTA and FQGTGA. Trimming took off 0 bases at V and 8 bases at J, with 10 bases between the two ends.

Points on this clone: The identical CDR3 is also encoded by other nucleotide sequences in the sample. V and J are TRBV18 and TRBJ1-3; D gene uncertain. The V gene lost 5 bases and the J gene lost 0 bases, with 5 bases spanning the gap. CDR1 and CDR2 (germline): KGHSH, LQKENI. The CDR3 has 13 amino acids. The CDR3 coding sequence is TGTGCCAGCTCAGGGAGCTCTGGAAACACCATATATTTT. This codes for CASSGSSGNTIYF.

There are a few counts of this clone. The chain has TRBV19 and TRBJ1-5; 7 bases are shared with TRBD1. The CDR3 consists of 13 residues. The J segment lost 4 bases and the V segment lost 4 bases, leaving 1 base of the junction unmatched. CDR1 LNHDA and CDR2 SQIVND come from the germline V gene (reference sequence). The CDR3 loop reads CASSKGQNQPQHF. CDR3 nucleotide sequence: TGTGCCAGTAGTAAGGGACAGAATCAGCCCCAGCATTTT.

For the CDR3, the DNA is TGCGCCAGCAGCTCGACAGGGGGCGCCTGGAATACTGAAGCTTTCTTT. Protein sequence: CASSSTGGAWNTEAFF. The chain uses TRBV5-1 and TRBJ1-1; 10 nucleotides align to TRBD1. CDR1 SGHRS and CDR2 YFSETQ come from the germline V gene. This CDR3 contains 16 residues. The junction had 10 bases not matched to a gene; V was cut back by 3 bases and J by 5 bases.

This sequence joins TRBV6-5 and TRBJ1-4, with TRBD1 identical over 11 bases. The V segment lost 2 bases and the J segment 7 bases; nucleotides outside the gene matches: 3. The germline V gene encodes CDR1 MNHEY and CDR2 SVGAGI. CDR3 length: 15 residues. CDR3 sequence: CASSYAGQGVEKLFF. The CDR3 DNA sequence: TGTGCCAGCAGTTACGCGGGACAGGGGGTTGAAAAACTGTTTTTT.

The chain combines TRBV19 with TRBJ1-5; D might be TRBD1 (6 bases). CDR1 LNHDA and CDR2 SQIVND come from the germline V gene (reference sequence). V was clipped by 5 bases and J by 10 bases, with 18 bases between them. The CDR3 is made up of 14 amino acids. CDR3: CASSPDRPYLPQHF. DNA of the CDR3: TGTGCCAGTAGTCCTGACAGGCCCTACCTTCCCCAGCATTTT.

Comments on this clone: Germline is not matched at one junction end, which may reflect a read error. The chain combines TRBV28 with TRBJ2-2; TRBD2 matches 9 bases. Germline V gene sequence: CDR1 MDHEN, CDR2 SYDVKM. The CDR3 sequence is 15 residues long. The CDR3 region is CASTLAGANTGELFF. In DNA, the CDR3 is TGTGCCAGCACTTTAGCGGGAGCGAACACCGGGGAGCTGTTTTTT.

This chain uses TRBV27 with TRBJ1-1; D call uncertain. Germline CDR1 is MNHEY and CDR2 is SMNVEV (reference sequence). The V end was cut by 6 bases, the J end by 5 bases, with 16 bases between. The CDR3 is made up of 14 amino acids. The chain's CDR3 is CASRPITMPTEAFF. The DNA for the CDR3 is TGTGCCAGCAGACCAATAACGATGCCAACTGAAGCTTTCTTT.

This chain joins TRBV30 and TRBJ2-1, with D unresolved. Germline CDR1 and CDR2: GTSNPN and SVGIG (reference sequence). There are 13 residues in the CDR3. The V end lost 3 bases, the J end lost 2 bases, and 8 bases lay between the germline ends. The DNA of the CDR3 is TGTGCCTGGAGCCCTGAGGCCTACAATGAGCAGTTCTTC. As protein: CAWSPEAYNEQFF.

The rearrangement joins TRBV5-1 to TRBJ2-5, with D tentatively TRBD2 (6 bases). V lost 0 bases to trimming and J lost 8 bases, with 23 bases between them. This CDR3 has 17 amino acids. CDR1 and CDR2 (germline): SGHRS, YFSETQ. CDR3 in amino acids: CASSLVVDEWGDATQYF. DNA of the CDR3: TGCGCCAGCAGCTTGGTGGTTGACGAATGGGGGGACGCAACCCAGTACTTC.